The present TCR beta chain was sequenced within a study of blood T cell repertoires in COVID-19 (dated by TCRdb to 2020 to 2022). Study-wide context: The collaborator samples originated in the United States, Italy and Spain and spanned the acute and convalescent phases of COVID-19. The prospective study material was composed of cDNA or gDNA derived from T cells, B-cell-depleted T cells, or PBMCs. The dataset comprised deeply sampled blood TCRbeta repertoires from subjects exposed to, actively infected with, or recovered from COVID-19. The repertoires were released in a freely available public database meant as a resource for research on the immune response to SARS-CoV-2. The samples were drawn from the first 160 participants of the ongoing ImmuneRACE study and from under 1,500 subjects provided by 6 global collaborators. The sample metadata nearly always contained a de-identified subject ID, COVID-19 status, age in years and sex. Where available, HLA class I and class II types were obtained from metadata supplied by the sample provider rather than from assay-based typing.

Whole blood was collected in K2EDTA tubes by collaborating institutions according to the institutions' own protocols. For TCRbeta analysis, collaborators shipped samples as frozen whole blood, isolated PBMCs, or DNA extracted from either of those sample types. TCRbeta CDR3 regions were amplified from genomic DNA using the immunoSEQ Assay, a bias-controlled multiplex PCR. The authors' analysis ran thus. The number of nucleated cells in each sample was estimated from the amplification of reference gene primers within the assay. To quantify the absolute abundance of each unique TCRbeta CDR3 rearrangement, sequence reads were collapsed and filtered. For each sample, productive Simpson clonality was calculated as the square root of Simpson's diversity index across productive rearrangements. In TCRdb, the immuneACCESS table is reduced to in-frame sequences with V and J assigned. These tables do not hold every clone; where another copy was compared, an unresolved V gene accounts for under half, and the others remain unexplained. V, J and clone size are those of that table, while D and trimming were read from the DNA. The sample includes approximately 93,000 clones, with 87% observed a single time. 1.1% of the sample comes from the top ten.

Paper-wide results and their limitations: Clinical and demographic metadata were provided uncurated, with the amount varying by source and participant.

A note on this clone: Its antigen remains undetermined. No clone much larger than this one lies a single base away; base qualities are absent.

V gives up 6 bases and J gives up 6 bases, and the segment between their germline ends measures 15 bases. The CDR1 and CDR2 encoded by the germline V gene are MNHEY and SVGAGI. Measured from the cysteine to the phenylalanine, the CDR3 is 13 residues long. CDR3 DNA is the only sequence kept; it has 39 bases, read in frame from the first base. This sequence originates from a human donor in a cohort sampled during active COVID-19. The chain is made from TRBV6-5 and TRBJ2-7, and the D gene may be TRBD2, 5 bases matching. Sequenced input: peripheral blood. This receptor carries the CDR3 CASRLDNPSEQYF. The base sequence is TGTGCCAGCAGACTAGACAACCCCTCCGAGCAGTACTTC.